A selection of T cell receptor beta chains follows, all from one sample in a study of T-cell reconstitution after alpha-beta-depleted transplantation in children. MiXCR was run by TCRdb on the PCR reads, yielding one entry per CDR3 protein. The data show approximately 1,000,000 distinct CDR3 sequences, under 30% seen once. This sample comprised PBMCs, mostly from graft donor cells, obtained 360 days after TCRalphabeta/CD19-depleted stem cell transplant. Receptor source: a boy younger than two who had a stem cell transplant for SCID, so the T cells may come from the graft donor. Both conserved end residues are part of each CDR3. The order of the fields is D gene, clone size, V gene, J gene, CDR3 length, CDR3 DNA, CDR3 protein. A D gene is named only where the DNA matches it firmly. Size is stated for part of the rows, as once, few or many counts, or as a class when the clone is expanded.

D: TRBD2
size: few
V: TRBV27
J: TRBJ2-7
length: 15
DNA: TGTGCCAGCAGCCTTCTGCCAAGAGCGGGGGGTGAGCAGTACTTC
CDR3: CASSLLPRAGGEQYF

D: .
size: .
V: TRBV20-1
J: TRBJ1-1
length: 15
DNA: TGCAGTGCTAGAGAGCCGGGCCGGACGAACACTGAAGCTTTCTTT
CDR3: CSAREPGRTNTEAFF

D: TRBD1
size: .
V: TRBV3-1
J: TRBJ2-7
length: 15
DNA: TGTGCCAGCAGCCCGACGGGACAGGGGCGAGATGAGCAGTACTTC
CDR3: CASSPTGQGRDEQYF

D: .
size: .
V: TRBV7-3
J: TRBJ2-3
length: 15
DNA: TGTGCCAGCAGCTTACAGGGCTTAAAGGGAGATACGCAGTATTTT
CDR3: CASSLQGLKGDTQYF

D: .
size: .
V: TRBV5-1
J: TRBJ2-2
length: 16
DNA: TGCGCCAGCAGCGGGGGACCTAGTTCGAACACCGGGGAGCTGTTTTTT
CDR3: CASSGGPSSNTGELFF

D: .
size: .
V: TRBV6-1
J: TRBJ2-1
length: 13
DNA: TGTGCCAGCAGCCCACCGGGGGGCGGGGAGCAGTTCTTC
CDR3: CASSPPGGGEQFF

D: .
size: .
V: TRBV27
J: TRBJ2-1
length: 15
DNA: TGTGCCAGCAGTTTACTTACCGCTTCATCTCGGGAGCAGTTCTTC
CDR3: CASSLLTASSREQFF

D: TRBD1
size: .
V: TRBV5-6
J: TRBJ2-1
length: 11
DNA: TGTGCCAGCAGCTACAGGGGTAAGCAGTTCTTC
CDR3: CASSYRGKQFF

D: TRBD2
size: .
V: TRBV7-8
J: TRBJ2-1
length: 18
DNA: TGTGCCAGCAGCTATAAGTGGTTCCCGGGGGGGACAAACAATGAGCAGTTCTTC
CDR3: CASSYKWFPGGTNNEQFF

D: TRBD1
size: once
V: TRBV20-1
J: TRBJ1-5
length: 13
DNA: TGCAATGCGCATACAGGGGTCAATCAGCCCCAGCATTTT
CDR3: CNAHTGVNQPQHF

D: .
size: .
V: TRBV5-1
J: TRBJ1-4
length: 16
DNA: TGCGCCAGCAGCTTGGACTACAGGGTTGTAAGTGAAAAACTGTTTTTT
CDR3: CASSLDYRVVSEKLFF

D: TRBD1
size: .
V: TRBV6-1
J: TRBJ1-2
length: 14
DNA: TGTGCCAGCAGTCAGACAGGGGCGGACTATGGCTACACCTTC
CDR3: CASSQTGADYGYTF

D: .
size: once
V: TRBV28
J: TRBJ2-1
length: 14
DNA: TGTGCCAGCACCCTCTATATGGGAACCAGTGAGCAGTTCTTC
CDR3: CASTLYMGTSEQFF

D: .
size: .
V: TRBV19
J: TRBJ2-1
length: 14
DNA: TGTGCCAGTAGTGCCCAAACAGGGTTCGATGAGCAGTTCTTC
CDR3: CASSAQTGFDEQFF

D: TRBD1
size: .
V: TRBV24-1
J: TRBJ2-3
length: 15
DNA: TGTGCCACCAGTGACCAGGGGGACCTCACAGATACGCAGTATTTT
CDR3: CATSDQGDLTDTQYF

D: .
size: .
V: TRBV4-2
J: TRBJ2-7
length: 16
DNA: TGTGCCAGCAGCCAAGGTGGCGGGGGCCTCTCCTACGAGCAGTACTTC
CDR3: CASSQGGGGLSYEQYF